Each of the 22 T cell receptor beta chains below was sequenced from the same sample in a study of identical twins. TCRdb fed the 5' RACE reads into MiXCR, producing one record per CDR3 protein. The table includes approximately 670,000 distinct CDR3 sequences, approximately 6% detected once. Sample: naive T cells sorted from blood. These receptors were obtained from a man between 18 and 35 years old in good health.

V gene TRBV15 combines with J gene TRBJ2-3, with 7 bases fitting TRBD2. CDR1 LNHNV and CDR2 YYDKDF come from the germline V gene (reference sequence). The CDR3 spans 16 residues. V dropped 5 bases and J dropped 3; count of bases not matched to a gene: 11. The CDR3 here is CATSSTRRERTDTQYF. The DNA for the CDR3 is TGTGCCACCAGCTCCACCCGGCGGGAGAGGACAGATACGCAGTATTTT.

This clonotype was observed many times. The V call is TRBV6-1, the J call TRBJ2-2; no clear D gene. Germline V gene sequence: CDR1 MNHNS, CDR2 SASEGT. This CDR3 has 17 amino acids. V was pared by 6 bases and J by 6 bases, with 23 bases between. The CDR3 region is CASSKPPLSLSAGELFF. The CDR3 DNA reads TGTGCCAGCAGCAAACCCCCTCTGAGTCTATCGGCCGGGGAGCTGTTTTTT.

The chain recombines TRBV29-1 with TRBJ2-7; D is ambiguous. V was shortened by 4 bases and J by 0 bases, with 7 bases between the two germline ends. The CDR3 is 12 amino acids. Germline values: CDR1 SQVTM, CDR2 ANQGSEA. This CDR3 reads CSVGLSSYEQYF. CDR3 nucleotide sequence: TGCAGCGTTGGTCTAAGCTCCTACGAGCAGTACTTC.

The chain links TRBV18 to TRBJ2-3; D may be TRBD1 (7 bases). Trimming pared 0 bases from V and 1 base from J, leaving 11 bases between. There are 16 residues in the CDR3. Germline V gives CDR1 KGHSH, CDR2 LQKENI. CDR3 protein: CASSPPGGTGTDTQYF. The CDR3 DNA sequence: TGTGCCAGCTCACCACCGGGCGGGACAGGCACAGATACGCAGTATTTT.

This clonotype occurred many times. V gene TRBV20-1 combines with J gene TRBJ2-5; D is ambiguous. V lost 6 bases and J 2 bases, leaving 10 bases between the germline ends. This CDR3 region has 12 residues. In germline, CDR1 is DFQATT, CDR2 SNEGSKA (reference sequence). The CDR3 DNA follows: TGCAGTGCCTGGCTGACACAAGAGACCCAGTACTTC. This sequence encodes CSAWLTQETQYF.

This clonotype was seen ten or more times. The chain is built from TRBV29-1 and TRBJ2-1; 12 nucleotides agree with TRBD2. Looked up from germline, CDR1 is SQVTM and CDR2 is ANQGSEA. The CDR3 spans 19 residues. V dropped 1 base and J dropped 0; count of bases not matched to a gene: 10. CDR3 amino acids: CSVEGIASGRGTSYNEQFF. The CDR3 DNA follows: TGCAGCGTTGAAGGGATTGCTAGCGGGAGGGGAACCTCCTACAATGAGCAGTTCTTC.

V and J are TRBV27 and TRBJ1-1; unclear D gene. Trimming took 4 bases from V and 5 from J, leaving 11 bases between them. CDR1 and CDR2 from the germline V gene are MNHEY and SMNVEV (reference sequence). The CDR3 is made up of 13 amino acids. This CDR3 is CASSSGRSTEAFF. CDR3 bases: TGTGCCAGCAGTTCCGGACGAAGTACTGAAGCTTTCTTT.

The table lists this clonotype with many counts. CDR3: CASSLEGLRADTGELFF. The CDR3 nucleotides are TGTGCCAGCAGCCTAGAGGGACTCCGAGCGGACACCGGGGAGCTGTTTTTT. The rearrangement links TRBV7-9 to TRBJ2-2; TRBD2 might be the D (6 bases). V was cut by 5 bases and J by 3 bases, with 19 bases left in between. From germline, CDR1 is SEHNR and CDR2 FQNEAQ (reference sequence). The CDR3 has 17 residues.

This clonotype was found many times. This chain's CDR3 is CATSRAPYEQYV. In DNA form, the CDR3 reads TGTGCCACCAGTAGGGCTCCCTACGAGCAGTACGTC. The gene calls are TRBV15 and TRBJ2-7; D unresolved. The CDR3 runs to 12 residues. Germline-derived CDR1 and CDR2 are LNHNV and YYDKDF (reference sequence). Deletions cut 6 bases from V and 2 bases from J, with 8 bases between.

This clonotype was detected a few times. In nucleotides, the CDR3 is TGTGCCTGGAGGGGGACCGCGAACACTGAAGCTTTCTTT. It codes for CAWRGTANTEAFF. The rearrangement joins TRBV30 to TRBJ1-1; a weak D match, TRBD1 (5 bases). V dropped 3 bases and J dropped 1 base, with 9 bases sitting between them. Germline V CDR1 and CDR2: GTSNPN, SVGIG (reference sequence). CDR3 length: 13 amino acids.

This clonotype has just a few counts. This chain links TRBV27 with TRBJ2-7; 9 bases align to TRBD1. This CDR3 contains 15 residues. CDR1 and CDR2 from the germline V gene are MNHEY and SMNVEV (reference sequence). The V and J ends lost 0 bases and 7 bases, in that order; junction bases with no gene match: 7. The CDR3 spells CASSLSPGTGFEQYF. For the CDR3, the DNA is TGTGCCAGCAGTTTATCTCCCGGGACAGGGTTTGAGCAGTACTTC.

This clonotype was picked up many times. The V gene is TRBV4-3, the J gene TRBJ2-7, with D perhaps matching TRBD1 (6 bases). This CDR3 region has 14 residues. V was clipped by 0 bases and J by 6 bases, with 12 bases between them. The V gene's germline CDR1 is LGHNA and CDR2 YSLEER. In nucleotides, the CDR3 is TGCGCCAGCAGCCAAGAAGGGGACACCCTCGAGCAGTACTTC. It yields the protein CASSQEGDTLEQYF.

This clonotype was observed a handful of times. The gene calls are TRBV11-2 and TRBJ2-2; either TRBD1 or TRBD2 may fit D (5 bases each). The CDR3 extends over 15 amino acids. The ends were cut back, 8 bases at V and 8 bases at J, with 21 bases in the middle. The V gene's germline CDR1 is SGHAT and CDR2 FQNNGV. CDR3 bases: TGTGCCAGCCGGACATTTGGGGGATCGGGAGGGGAGCTGTTTTTT. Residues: CASRTFGGSGGELFF. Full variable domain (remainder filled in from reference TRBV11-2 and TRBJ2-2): EAGVAQSPRYKIIEKRQSVAFWCNPISGHATLYWYQQILGQGPKLLIQFQNNGVVDDSQLPKDRFSAERLKGVDSTLKIQPAKLEDSAVYLCASRTFGGSGGELFFGEGSRLTVL.

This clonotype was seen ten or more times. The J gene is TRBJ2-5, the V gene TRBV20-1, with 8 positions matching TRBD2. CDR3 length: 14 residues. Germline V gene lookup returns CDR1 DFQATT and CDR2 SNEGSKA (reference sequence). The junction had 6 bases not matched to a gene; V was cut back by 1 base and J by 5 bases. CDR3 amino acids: CSARGSAGAETQYF. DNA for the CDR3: TGCAGTGCTAGAGGCTCAGCGGGAGCGGAGACCCAGTACTTC.

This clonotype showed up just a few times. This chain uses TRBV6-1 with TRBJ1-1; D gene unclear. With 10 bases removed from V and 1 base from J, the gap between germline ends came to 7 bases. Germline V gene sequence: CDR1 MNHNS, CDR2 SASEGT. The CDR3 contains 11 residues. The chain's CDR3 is CATAGNTEAFF. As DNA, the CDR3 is TGTGCCACTGCGGGGAACACTGAAGCTTTCTTT.

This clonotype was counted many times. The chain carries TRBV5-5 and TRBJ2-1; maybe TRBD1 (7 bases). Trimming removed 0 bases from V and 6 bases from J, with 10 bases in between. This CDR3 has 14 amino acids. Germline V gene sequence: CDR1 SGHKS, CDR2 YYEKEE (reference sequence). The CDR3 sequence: CASSLDQGGNEQFF. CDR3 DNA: TGTGCCAGCAGCTTGGACCAGGGGGGCAATGAGCAGTTCTTC.

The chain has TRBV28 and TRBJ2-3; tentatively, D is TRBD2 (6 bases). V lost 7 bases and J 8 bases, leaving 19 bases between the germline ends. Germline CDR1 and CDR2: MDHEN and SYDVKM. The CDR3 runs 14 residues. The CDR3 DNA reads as TGTGCCAGCAAGACGGGAGTTTTAGCCGGTACGCAGTATTTT. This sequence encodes CASKTGVLAGTQYF.

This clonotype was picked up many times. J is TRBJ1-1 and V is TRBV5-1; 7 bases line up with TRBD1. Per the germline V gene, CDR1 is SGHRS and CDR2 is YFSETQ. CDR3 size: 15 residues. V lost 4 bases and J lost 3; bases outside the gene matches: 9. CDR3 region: CASSRFGTDHTEAFF. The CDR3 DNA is TGCGCCAGCAGCCGCTTCGGGACAGACCACACTGAAGCTTTCTTT.

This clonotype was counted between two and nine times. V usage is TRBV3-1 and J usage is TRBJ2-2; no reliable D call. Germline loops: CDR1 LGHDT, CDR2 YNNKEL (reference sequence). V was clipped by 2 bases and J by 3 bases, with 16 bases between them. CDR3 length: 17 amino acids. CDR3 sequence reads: CASSQPGRSRYTGELFF. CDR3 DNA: TGTGCCAGCAGCCAACCCGGTCGGTCTCGGTACACCGGGGAGCTGTTTTTT.

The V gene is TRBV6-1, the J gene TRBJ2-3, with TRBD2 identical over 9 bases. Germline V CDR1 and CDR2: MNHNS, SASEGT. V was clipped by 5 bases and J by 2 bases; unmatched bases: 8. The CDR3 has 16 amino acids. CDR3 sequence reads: CASSTRLAGYTDTQYF. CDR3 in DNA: TGTGCCAGCAGTACCCGGCTAGCGGGATACACAGATACGCAGTATTTT.

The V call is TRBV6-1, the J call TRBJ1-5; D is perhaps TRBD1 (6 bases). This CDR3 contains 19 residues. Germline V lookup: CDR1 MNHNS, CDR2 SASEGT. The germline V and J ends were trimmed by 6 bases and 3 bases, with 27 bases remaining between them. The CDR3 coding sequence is TGTGCCAGCAGCATCTTTGGGGGAACAGGGCCTTCTAACAATCAGCCCCAGCATTTT. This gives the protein CASSIFGGTGPSNNQPQHF.

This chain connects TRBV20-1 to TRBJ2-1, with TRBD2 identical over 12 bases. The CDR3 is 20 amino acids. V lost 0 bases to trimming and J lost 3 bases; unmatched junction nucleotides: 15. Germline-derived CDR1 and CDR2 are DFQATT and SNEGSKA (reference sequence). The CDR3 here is CSARDIRLAGAPSSYNEQFF. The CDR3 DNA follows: TGCAGTGCTAGAGATATACGACTAGCGGGAGCCCCGTCTAGCTACAATGAGCAGTTCTTC.